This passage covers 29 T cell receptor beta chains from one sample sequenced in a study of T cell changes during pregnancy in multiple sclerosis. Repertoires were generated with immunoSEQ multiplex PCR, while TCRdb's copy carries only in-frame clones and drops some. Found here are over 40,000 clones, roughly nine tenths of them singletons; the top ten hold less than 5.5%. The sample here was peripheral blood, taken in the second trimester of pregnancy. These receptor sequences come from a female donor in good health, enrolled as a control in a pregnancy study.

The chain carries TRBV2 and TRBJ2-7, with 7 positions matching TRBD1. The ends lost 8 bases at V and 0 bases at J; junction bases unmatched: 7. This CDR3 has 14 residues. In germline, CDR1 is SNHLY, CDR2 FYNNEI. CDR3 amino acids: CASGWTGPSYEQYF. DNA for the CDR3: TGTGCCAGCGGCTGGACAGGCCCCTCCTACGAGCAGTACTTC.

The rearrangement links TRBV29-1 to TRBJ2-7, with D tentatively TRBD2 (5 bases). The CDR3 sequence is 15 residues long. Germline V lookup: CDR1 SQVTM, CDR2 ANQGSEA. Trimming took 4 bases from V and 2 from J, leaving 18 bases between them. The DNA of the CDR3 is TGCAGCGTTGTTCCCGGGGTTCGAGGAACCTACGAGCAGTACTTC. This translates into CSVVPGVRGTYEQYF.

This CDR3 reads CASSWGGEQETQYF. CDR3 sequence (DNA): TGTGCCAGCAGCTGGGGAGGGGAGCAAGAGACCCAGTACTTC. This chain links TRBV9 with TRBJ2-5; TRBD2 matches 7 bases. This CDR3 has 14 amino acids. The germline V gene encodes CDR1 SGDLS and CDR2 YYNGEE. Trimming removed 4 bases from V and 2 bases from J; junction bases left unmatched: 5.

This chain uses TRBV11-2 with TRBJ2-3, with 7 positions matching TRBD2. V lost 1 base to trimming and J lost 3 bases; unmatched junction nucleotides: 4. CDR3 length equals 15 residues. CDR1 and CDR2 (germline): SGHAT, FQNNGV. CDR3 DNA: TGTGCCAGCAGCTTAGGGGGGGGACTGACAGATACGCAGTATTTT. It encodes CASSLGGGLTDTQYF.

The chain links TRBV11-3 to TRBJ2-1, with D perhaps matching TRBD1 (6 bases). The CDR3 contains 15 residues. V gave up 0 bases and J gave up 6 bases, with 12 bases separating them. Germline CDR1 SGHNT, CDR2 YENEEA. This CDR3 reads CASSLDGGIGNEQFF. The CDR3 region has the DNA TGTGCCAGCAGCTTAGATGGGGGCATCGGCAATGAGCAGTTCTTC.

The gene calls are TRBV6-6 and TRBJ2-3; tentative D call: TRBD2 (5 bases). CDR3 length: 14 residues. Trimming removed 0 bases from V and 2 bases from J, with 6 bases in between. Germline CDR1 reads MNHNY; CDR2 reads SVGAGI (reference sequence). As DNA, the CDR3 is TGTGCCAGCAGTTACTCGGAGGTCACAGATACGCAGTATTTT. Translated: CASSYSEVTDTQYF.

The CDR3 DNA sequence: TGTGCCAGCAGCGTAGTGGATAGCGGCCTCCGTCCGGAGCTGTTTTTT. Its protein product is CASSVVDSGLRPELFF. This sequence joins TRBV9 and TRBJ2-2, with D perhaps matching TRBD2 (6 bases). With 0 bases removed from V and 10 bases from J, the gap between germline ends came to 19 bases. The CDR3 is 16 amino acids. CDR1 and CDR2 (germline): SGDLS, YYNGEE.

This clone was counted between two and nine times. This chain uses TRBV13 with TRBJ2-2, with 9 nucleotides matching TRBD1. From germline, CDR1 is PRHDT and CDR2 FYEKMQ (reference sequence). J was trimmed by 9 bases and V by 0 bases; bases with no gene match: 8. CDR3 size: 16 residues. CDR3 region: CASSLGVTGGSRELFF. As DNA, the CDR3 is TGTGCCAGCAGCTTAGGGGTGACAGGGGGGAGCCGGGAGCTGTTTTTT.

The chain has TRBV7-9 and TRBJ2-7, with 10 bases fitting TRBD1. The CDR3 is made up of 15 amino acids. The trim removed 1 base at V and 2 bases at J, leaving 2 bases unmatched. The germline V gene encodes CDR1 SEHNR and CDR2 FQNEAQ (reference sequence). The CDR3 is CASSLGGTGAYEQYF. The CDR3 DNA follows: TGTGCCAGCAGCTTAGGGGGGACAGGGGCCTACGAGCAGTACTTC.

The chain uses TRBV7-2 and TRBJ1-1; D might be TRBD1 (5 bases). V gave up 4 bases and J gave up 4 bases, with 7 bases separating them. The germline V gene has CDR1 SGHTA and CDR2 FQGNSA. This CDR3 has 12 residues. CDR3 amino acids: CASSSQGTEAFF. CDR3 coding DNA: TGTGCCAGCAGCTCCCAGGGCACTGAAGCTTTCTTT.

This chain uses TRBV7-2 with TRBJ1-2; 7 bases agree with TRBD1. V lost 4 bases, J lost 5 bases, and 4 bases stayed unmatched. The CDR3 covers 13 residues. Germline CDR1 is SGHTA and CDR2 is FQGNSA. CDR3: CASSSDRKYGYTF. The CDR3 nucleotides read TGTGCCAGCAGCTCGGACAGGAAGTATGGCTACACCTTC.

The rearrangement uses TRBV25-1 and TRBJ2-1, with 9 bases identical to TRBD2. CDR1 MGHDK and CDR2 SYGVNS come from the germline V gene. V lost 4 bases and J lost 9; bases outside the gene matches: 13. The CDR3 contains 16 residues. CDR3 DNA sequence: TGTGCCAGCAGTGCGACGACTAGCGGAAAGCGTGGTGAGCAGTTCTTC. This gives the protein CASSATTSGKRGEQFF.

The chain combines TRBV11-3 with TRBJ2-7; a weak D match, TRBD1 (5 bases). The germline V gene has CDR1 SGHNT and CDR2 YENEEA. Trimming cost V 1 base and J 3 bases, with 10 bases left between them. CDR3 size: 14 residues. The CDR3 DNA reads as TGTGCCAGCAGCTTAGGTGGGCAGGGCTACGAGCAGTACTTC. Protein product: CASSLGGQGYEQYF.

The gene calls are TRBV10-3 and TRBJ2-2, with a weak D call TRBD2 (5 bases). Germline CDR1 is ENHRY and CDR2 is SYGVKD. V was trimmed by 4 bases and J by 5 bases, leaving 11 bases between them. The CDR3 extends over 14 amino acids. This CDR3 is CAISVGGETGELFF. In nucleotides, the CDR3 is TGTGCCATCAGTGTGGGTGGGGAGACCGGGGAGCTGTTTTTT.

The CDR3 DNA sequence: TGTGCCAGCAGCTCCTCTCTCACCGGGGAGCTGTTTTTT. Translated, it gives CASSSSLTGELFF. The genes are TRBV13 and TRBJ2-2; D is ambiguous. Germline assignment: CDR1 PRHDT and CDR2 FYEKMQ (reference sequence). The CDR3 totals 13 residues. V lost 4 bases and J lost 4, with 7 bases in between.

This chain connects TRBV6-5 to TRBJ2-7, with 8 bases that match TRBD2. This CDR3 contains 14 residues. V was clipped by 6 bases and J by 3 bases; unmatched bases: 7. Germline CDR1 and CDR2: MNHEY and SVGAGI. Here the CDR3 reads CASRTSGSFYEQYF. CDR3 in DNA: TGTGCCAGCAGAACTAGCGGTTCCTTCTACGAGCAGTACTTC.

Here the CDR3 DNA reads TGTGCCAGCCGATGGACAGCTCAAGAGACCCAGTACTTC. This codes for CASRWTAQETQYF. The rearrangement joins TRBV2 to TRBJ2-5; possibly TRBD1 for D (6 bases). Trimming pared 8 bases from V and 2 bases from J, leaving 12 bases between. CDR1 is SNHLY and CDR2 is FYNNEI in the germline V gene. This CDR3 has 13 amino acids.

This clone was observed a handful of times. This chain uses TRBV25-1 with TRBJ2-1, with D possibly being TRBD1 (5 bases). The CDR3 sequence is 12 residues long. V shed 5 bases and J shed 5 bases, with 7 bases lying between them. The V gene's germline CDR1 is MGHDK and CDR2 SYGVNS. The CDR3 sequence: CASSRGHNEQFF. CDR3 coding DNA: TGTGCCAGCAGTAGGGGCCACAATGAGCAGTTCTTC.

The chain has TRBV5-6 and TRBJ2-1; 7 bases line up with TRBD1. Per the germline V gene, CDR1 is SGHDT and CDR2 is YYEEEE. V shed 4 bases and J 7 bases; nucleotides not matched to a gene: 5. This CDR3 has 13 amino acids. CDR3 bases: TGTGCCAGCAGCATAGGGGGCCTGAATGAGCAGTTCTTC. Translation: CASSIGGLNEQFF.

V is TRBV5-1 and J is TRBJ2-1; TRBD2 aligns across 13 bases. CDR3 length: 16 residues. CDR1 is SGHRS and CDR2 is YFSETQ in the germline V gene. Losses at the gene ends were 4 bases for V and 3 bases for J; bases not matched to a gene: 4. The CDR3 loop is CASSNRLAGGYNEQFF. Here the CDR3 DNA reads TGCGCCAGCAGCAATCGACTAGCGGGAGGCTACAATGAGCAGTTCTTC.

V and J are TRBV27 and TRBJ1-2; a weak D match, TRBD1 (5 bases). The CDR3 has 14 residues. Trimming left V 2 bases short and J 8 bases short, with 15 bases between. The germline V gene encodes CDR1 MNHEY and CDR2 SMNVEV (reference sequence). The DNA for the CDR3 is TGTGCCAGCAGTTTAGCCAGGGAAGGCTACGGCTACACCTTC. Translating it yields CASSLAREGYGYTF.

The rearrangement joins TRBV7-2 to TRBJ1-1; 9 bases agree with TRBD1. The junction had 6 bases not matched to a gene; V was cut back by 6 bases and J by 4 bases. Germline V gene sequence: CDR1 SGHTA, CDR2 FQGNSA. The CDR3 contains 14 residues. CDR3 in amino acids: CASRPGTGSTEAFF. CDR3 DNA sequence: TGTGCCAGCAGACCCGGGACAGGGAGCACTGAAGCTTTCTTT.

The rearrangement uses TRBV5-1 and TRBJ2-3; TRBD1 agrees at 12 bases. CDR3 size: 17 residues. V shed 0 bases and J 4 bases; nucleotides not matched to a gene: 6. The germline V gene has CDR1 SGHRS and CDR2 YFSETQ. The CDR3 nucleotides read TGCGCCAGCAGCTTGGCTACGGGACAGGGGGCGGCAGATACGCAGTATTTT. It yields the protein CASSLATGQGAADTQYF. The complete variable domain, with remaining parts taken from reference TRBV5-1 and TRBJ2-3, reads KAGVTQTPRYLIKTRGQQVTLSCSPISGHRSVSWYQQTPGQGLQFLFEYFSETQRNKGNFPGRFSGRQFSNSRSEMNVSTLELGDSALYLCASSLATGQGAADTQYFGPGTRLTVL.

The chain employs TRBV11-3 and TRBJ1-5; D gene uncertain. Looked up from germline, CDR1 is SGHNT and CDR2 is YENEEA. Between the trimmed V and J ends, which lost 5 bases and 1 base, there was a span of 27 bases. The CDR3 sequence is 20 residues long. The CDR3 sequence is CASSLFPWRVVELSNQPQHF. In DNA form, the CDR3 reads TGTGCCAGCAGCCTATTCCCTTGGAGGGTTGTGGAGTTAAGCAATCAGCCCCAGCATTTT.

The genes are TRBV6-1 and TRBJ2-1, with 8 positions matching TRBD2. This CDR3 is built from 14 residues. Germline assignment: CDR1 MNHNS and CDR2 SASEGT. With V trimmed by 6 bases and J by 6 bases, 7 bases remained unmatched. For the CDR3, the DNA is TGTGCCAGCAGCACTAGCGGCCCCCCCAATGAGCAGTTCTTC. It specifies CASSTSGPPNEQFF.

DNA of the CDR3: TGTGCCAGCAGTCCGAGCACCGGGACTAGAATCGGTGAGCAGTTCTTC. It encodes CASSPSTGTRIGEQFF. This chain connects TRBV27 to TRBJ2-1, with 8 bases that match TRBD2. The CDR3 consists of 16 residues. In germline, CDR1 is MNHEY, CDR2 SMNVEV (reference sequence). V was pared by 5 bases and J by 9 bases, with 15 bases of the junction left unmatched.

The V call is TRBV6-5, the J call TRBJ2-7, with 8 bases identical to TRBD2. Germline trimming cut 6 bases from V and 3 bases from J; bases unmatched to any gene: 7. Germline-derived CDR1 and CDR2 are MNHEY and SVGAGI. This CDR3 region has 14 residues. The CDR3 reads CASSPGTSGYEQYF. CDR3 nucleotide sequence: TGTGCCAGCAGCCCGGGGACTAGTGGCTACGAGCAGTACTTC.

CDR3 nucleotides: TGTGCCAGCAGTGAAGGGAAGGTCTTGGGGCAGGGTGGCTACACCTTC. Protein sequence: CASSEGKVLGQGGYTF. V gene TRBV25-1 combines with J gene TRBJ1-2, with D possibly matching TRBD1 (5 bases). V lost 2 bases to trimming and J lost 7 bases, with 20 bases between them. Germline V gives CDR1 MGHDK, CDR2 SYGVNS. The CDR3 consists of 16 residues.

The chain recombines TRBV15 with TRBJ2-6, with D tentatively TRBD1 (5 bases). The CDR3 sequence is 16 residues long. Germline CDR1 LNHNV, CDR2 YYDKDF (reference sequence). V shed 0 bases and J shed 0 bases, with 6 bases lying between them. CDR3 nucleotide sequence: TGTGCCACCAGCAGAGATCAGGGCTCTGGGGCCAACGTCCTGACTTTC. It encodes CATSRDQGSGANVLTF.